The clone carrying this TCR beta chain turned up a few times. Pregnant or lactating patients were excluded, as were those with uncontrolled infection or other autoimmune disease. These data belong to a study of T cells in Graves' hyperthyroidism and ophthalmopathy. Amplification yielded TCR beta CDR3 regions, with RNA transcripts as the source. RT-PCR in the first round (using the HTBI primer set) targeted the TCR CDR3. Using its own MiXCR run on the multiplex PCR reads, TCRdb lists one record per CDR3 protein. The sample carries fewer than 700,000 distinct CDR3 sequences, 15% to 20% recorded once. What was sequenced was blood. This TCR came from a woman between 25 and 40 years old with Graves' hyperthyroidism.

The chain's CDR3 is CSVALQETQYF. The CDR3, as DNA: TGCAGCGTTGCTCTACAAGAGACCCAGTACTTC. This rearrangement joins TRBV29-1 to TRBJ2-5; D gene uncertain. V lost 4 bases and J 2 bases, leaving 5 bases between the germline ends. Germline CDR1 reads SQVTM; CDR2 reads ANQGSEA. The CDR3 has 11 amino acids.